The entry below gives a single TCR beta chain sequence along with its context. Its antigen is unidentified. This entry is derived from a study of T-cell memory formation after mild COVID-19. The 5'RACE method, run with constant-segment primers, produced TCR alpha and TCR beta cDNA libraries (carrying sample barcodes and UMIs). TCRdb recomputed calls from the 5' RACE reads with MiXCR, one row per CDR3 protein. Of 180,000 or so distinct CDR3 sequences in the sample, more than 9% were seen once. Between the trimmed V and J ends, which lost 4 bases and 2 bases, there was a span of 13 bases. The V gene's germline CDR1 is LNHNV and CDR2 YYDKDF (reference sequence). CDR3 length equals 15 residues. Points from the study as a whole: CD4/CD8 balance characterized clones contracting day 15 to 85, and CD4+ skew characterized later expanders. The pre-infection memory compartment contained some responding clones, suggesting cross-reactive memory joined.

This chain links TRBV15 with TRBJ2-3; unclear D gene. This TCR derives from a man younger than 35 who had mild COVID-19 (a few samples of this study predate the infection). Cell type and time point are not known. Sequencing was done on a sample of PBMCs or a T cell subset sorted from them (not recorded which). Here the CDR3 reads CATSTRHGNTDTQYF. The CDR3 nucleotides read TGTGCCACCAGCACTAGACACGGAAACACAGATACGCAGTATTTT.